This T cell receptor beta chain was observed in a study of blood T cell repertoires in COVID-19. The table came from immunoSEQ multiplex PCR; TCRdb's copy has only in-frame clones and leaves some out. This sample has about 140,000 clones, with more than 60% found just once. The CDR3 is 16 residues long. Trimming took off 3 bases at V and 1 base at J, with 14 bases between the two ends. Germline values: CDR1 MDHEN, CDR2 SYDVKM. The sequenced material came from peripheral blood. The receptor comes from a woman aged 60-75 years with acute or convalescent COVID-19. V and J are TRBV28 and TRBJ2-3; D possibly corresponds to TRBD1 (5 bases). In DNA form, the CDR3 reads TGTGCCAGCAGTTTTATTTTTAGGGGCGGCACAGATACGCAGTATTTT. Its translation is CASSFIFRGGTDTQYF.